This section outlines one TCR beta chain sequence together with its context. Antigen specificity is unknown. Germline lookup yields CDR1 SEHNR and CDR2 FQNEAQ (reference sequence). CDR3 size: 13 residues. TCRdb reanalyzed the 5' RACE reads and collapses them to one entry per CDR3 protein, without DNA. There are 420,000 or so distinct CDR3 sequences in the sample, with around 2.4% held by the top ten. The sample belongs to a study of monozygotic twins with inflammatory bowel disease. Study results and caveats: There was no way to distinguish the different T cell subtypes.

T cells were not sorted, and total RNA was isolated straight from whole blood. The sequence derives from a human donor with ulcerative colitis or Crohn's disease, or a healthy co-twin of an affected twin (not recorded which). V and J are TRBV7-9 and TRBJ1-4. Sequences were obtained from blood. CDR3 region: CASSYGQGEKLFF.